The 20 T cell receptor beta chains presented below share a single source sample, sequenced in a study of shared clonotypes between healthy human individuals. Clones were read by immunoSEQ multiplex PCR, and TCRdb kept only the in-frame ones, dropping some. The sample gives about 490,000 clones, more than 65% of which show up once; about 13% is in the top ten. The source material was PBMCs. These receptors were obtained from a woman aged 40 to 50 in good health. Some clones in this sample may be carry-over from other donors' samples.

As regards this clone: This sequence is one base from a far larger clone and is likely a read error. The chain carries TRBV30 and TRBJ2-7, with D possibly TRBD2 on 5 matching bases. V lost 0 bases, J lost 2 bases, and 8 bases lay in between. This CDR3 has 13 residues. From germline, CDR1 is GTSNPN and CDR2 SVGIG (reference sequence). In nucleotides, the CDR3 is TGTGCCTGGAGTGTCCTGGAGGCCTACGAGCAGTACTTC. Encoded protein: CAWSVLEAYEQYF.

The chain links TRBV5-1 to TRBJ2-7; tentative D call: TRBD1 (6 bases). This CDR3 comprises 13 residues. Germline CDR1 is SGHRS and CDR2 is YFSETQ. The V end lost 4 bases, the J end lost 1 base, and 9 bases lay between the germline ends. The CDR3 sequence is CASSPTGSYEQYF. CDR3 coding DNA: TGCGCCAGCAGCCCCACAGGGTCCTACGAGCAGTACTTC.

A word on this clone: With a far larger clone one base away, a read error is the likely cause. The rearrangement joins TRBV7-9 to TRBJ1-1, with 9 nucleotides matching TRBD1. This CDR3 contains 14 residues. The germline CDR1 and CDR2 sequences are SEHNR and FQNEAQ (reference sequence). CDR3 loop: CASSSGQGNTEASF. The CDR3 DNA follows: TGTGCCAGCAGCTCCGGACAGGGGAATACTGAAGCTTCCTTT.

This clone came up a few times. The chain recombines TRBV19 with TRBJ2-5; 7 bases are a match to TRBD2. CDR3 length: 13 amino acids. Germline lookup yields CDR1 LNHDA and CDR2 SQIVND (reference sequence). The junction had 5 bases not matched to a gene; V was cut back by 6 bases and J by 4 bases. CDR3: CASRSSGLETQYF. CDR3 sequence (DNA): TGTGCCAGTAGGTCTAGCGGACTAGAGACCCAGTACTTC. Combining the CDR3 with reference TRBV19 and TRBJ2-5 gives the whole variable domain DGGITQSPKYLFRKEGQNVTLSCEQNLNHDAMYWYRQDPGQGLRLIYYSQIVNDFQKGDIAEGYSVSREKKESFPLTVTSAQKNPTAFYLCASRSSGLETQYFGPGTRLLVL.

The rearrangement uses TRBV10-3 and TRBJ1-1; no definite D call. V was clipped by 2 bases and J by 7 bases, with 8 bases between them. The CDR3 covers 12 residues. Germline CDR1 reads ENHRY; CDR2 reads SYGVKD. The CDR3 DNA is TGTGCCATCAGTGAGCCCCCAGATGAAGCTTTCTTT. It specifies CAISEPPDEAFF.

This chain connects TRBV27 to TRBJ2-7, with 10 bases lining up with TRBD2. The CDR3 is 16 residues long. Germline CDR1 MNHEY, CDR2 SMNVEV (reference sequence). Losses at the gene ends were 2 bases for V and 5 bases for J; bases not matched to a gene: 9. The chain's CDR3 is CASSLLQREGRNEQYF. CDR3 in DNA: TGTGCCAGCAGTTTACTCCAGCGGGAGGGCCGAAACGAGCAGTACTTC.

Worth noting for this clone: A far larger clone is one nucleotide away, so this likely arose from a read error. The chain combines TRBV30 with TRBJ1-3; D remains unclear. Germline V gene data show CDR1 as GTSNPN and CDR2 as SVGIG (reference sequence). The CDR3 has 15 amino acids. The CDR3 loop is CDWSVRGNSGNTIYF. The CDR3 region has the DNA TGTGACTGGAGTGTACGTGGGAACTCTGGAAACACCATATATTTT. Full variable domain (outside the CDR3, taken from reference TRBV30 and TRBJ1-3): SQTIHQWPATLVQPVGSPLSLECTVEGTSNPNLYWYRQAAGRGLQLLFYSVGIGQISSEVPQNLSASRPQDRQFILSSKKLLLSDSGFYLCDWSVRGNSGNTIYFGEGSWLTVV.

To note about this clone: A far larger clone lies a single base away; this is likely a read error. Other DNA variants within this sample encode the same CDR3. The CDR3 spells CASSYEAGGSPLHF. The CDR3 coding sequence is TGTGCCAGCAGTTACGAGGCTGGCGGTTCACCCCTCCACTTT. This chain links TRBV6-6 with TRBJ1-6; no reliable D call. Trimming left V 2 bases short and J 9 bases short, with 11 bases between. The CDR3 length is 14 residues. CDR1 and CDR2 (germline): MNHNY, SVGAGI (reference sequence).

This clone was found once. One end of the junction fails to match germline, which may point to a read error. The chain employs TRBV30 and TRBJ1-1; D not certain. The germline V gene encodes CDR1 GTSNPN and CDR2 SVGIG (reference sequence). This CDR3 contains 10 residues. The CDR3: CAWMSPGLHF. The CDR3 DNA follows: TGTGCCTGGATGAGCCCGGGCCTGCACTTT.

This clone appeared a few times. The chain links TRBV29-1 to TRBJ2-5; 9 positions match TRBD1. CDR3 length: 14 amino acids. The germline CDR1 and CDR2 sequences are SQVTM and ANQGSEA. The V segment lost 6 bases and the J segment 5 bases; nucleotides outside the gene matches: 10. The CDR3 DNA follows: TGCAGCGTCGACCCGCAGGGACAGGGTGAGACCCAGTACTTC. Amino acid sequence: CSVDPQGQGETQYF.

The genes are TRBV19 and TRBJ2-3; TRBD1 aligns across 7 bases. In germline, CDR1 is LNHDA, CDR2 SQIVND (reference sequence). The V and J ends lost 6 bases and 3 bases, in that order; junction bases with no gene match: 12. This CDR3 is built from 16 residues. CDR3 sequence: CASSNSGTVETDTQYF. CDR3 sequence (DNA): TGTGCCAGTAGCAACTCCGGGACAGTCGAGACAGATACGCAGTATTTT.

The rearrangement uses TRBV4-2 and TRBJ2-5, with 8 bases lining up with TRBD2. Judging by the DNA end, TRBJ2-7 fits better; the J call may be wrong. CDR3 length: 15 amino acids. Germline CDR1 LGHNA, CDR2 YNFKEQ. CDR3 coding DNA: TGTGCCAGCAGCCAAGAGAGCGGGAGAGACTACGAGCAGTACTTC. It codes for CASSQESGRDYEQYF.

As regards this clone: A far larger clone is off by one base, so a read error is likely. Other DNA sequences from this sample encode an identical CDR3 as well. J is TRBJ2-5 and V is TRBV9, with TRBD2 matching over 8 bases. The CDR3 is 15 residues long. Germline V gives CDR1 SGDLS, CDR2 YYNGEE. The CDR3 reads CASSPGTSLQETQYF. The CDR3 DNA sequence: TGTGCCAGCAGCCCCGGGACTAGTCTCCAAGAAACCCAGTACTTC.

Comments on this clone: A much larger clone differs by one base, so this may be a read error. V is TRBV5-1 and J is TRBJ2-7; 9 nucleotides line up with TRBD2. This CDR3 region has 17 residues. J gave up 3 bases and V 3 bases, and 13 bases lay outside the gene matches. The V gene's germline CDR1 is SGHRS and CDR2 YFSETQ. The CDR3 spells CASSSYSGTSSYYEQYF. The CDR3 nucleotides read TGCGCCAGCAGCTCCTACTCCGGGACTAGCAGCTACTACGAGCAGTACTTC. The whole variable domain, filled in from reference TRBV5-1 and TRBJ2-7, reads KAGVTQTPRYLIKTRGQQVTLSCSPISGHRSVSWYQQTPGQGLQFLFEYFSETQRNKGNFPGRFSGRQFSNSRSEMNVSTLELGDSALYLCASSSYSGTSSYYEQYFGPGTRLTVT.

About this clone itself: This likely stems from a read error, as it lies one base from a far larger clone. This same CDR3 is encoded by further DNA sequences in the sample. The rearrangement joins TRBV29-1 to TRBJ2-3; the match to TRBD2 covers 8 bases. The trim removed 4 bases at V and 6 bases at J, leaving 6 bases unmatched. The CDR3 contains 13 residues. The germline CDR1 and CDR2 sequences are SQVTM and ANQGSEA. This chain's CDR3 is CSVVRRGADTQYF. CDR3 DNA sequence: TGCAGCGTTGTGCGGCGGGGGGCGGATACGCAGTATTTT.

V usage is TRBV2 and J usage is TRBJ2-1, with a possible D match to TRBD2 (6 bases). The CDR3 is 15 residues long. Trimming took off 7 bases at V and 0 bases at J, with 13 bases between the two ends. The V gene's germline CDR1 is SNHLY and CDR2 FYNNEI. CDR3 amino acids: CASMPGLYSYNEQFF. CDR3 DNA sequence: TGTGCCAGCATGCCGGGACTCTACTCCTACAATGAGCAGTTCTTC. Using reference TRBV2 and TRBJ2-1 for the parts outside the CDR3, the full variable domain is EPEVTQTPSHQVTQMGQEVILRCVPISNHLYFYWYRQILGQKVEFLVSFYNNEISEKSEIFDDQFSVERPDGSNFTLKIRSTKLEDSAMYFCASMPGLYSYNEQFFGPGTRLTVL.

V and J are TRBV9 and TRBJ1-4; 9 nucleotides line up with TRBD1. V was clipped by 4 bases and J by 7 bases; unmatched bases: 8. The CDR3 covers 15 residues. Germline V gene lookup returns CDR1 SGDLS and CDR2 YYNGEE. CDR3 bases: TGTGCCAGCAGCCCGGAGGACAGGGGAGGTGAAAAACTGTTTTTT. Its protein is CASSPEDRGGEKLFF. The variable domain in full, completed from reference TRBV9 and TRBJ1-4, reads DSGVTQTPKHLITATGQRVTLRCSPRSGDLSVYWYQQSLDQGLQFLIQYYNGEERAKGNILERFSAQQFPDLHSELNLSSLELGDSALYFCASSPEDRGGEKLFFGSGTQLSVL.

V is TRBV7-9 and J is TRBJ1-2; tentative D call: TRBD1 (6 bases). Germline assignment: CDR1 SEHNR and CDR2 FQNEAQ (reference sequence). V lost 5 bases to trimming and J lost 4 bases, with 14 bases between them. This CDR3 is built from 14 residues. The CDR3 DNA sequence: TGTGCCAGCAGCAGAACAGGGACACCCTATGGCTACACCTTC. It translates to CASSRTGTPYGYTF. Combining the CDR3 with reference TRBV7-9 and TRBJ1-2 gives the whole variable domain DTGVSQNPRHKITKRGQNVTFRCDPISEHNRLYWYRQTLGQGPEFLTYFQNEAQLEKSRLLSDRFSAERPKGSFSTLEIQRTEQGDSAMYLCASSRTGTPYGYTFGSGTRLTVV.

As concerns this clone: A far larger clone lies a single base away; this is likely a read error. This sequence joins TRBV6-6 and TRBJ2-7; D unclear. The CDR3 loop spans 11 amino acids. Germline CDR1 MNHNY, CDR2 SVGAGI (reference sequence). The CDR3 nucleotides are TGTGCCTGCAGTTATACCTACGAGCAGTACTTC. Its translation is CACSYTYEQYF.

The rearrangement links TRBV28 to TRBJ2-1; D is possibly TRBD1 or TRBD2 (5 bases each). V was pared by 5 bases and J by 12 bases, with 8 bases between. CDR3 length: 10 amino acids. Germline CDR1 reads MDHEN; CDR2 reads SYDVKM. The CDR3, as DNA: TGTGCCAGCAGTGCGAGGGGGCAGTTCTTC. This translates into CASSARGQFF.